This T cell receptor beta chain was found in a study of T cell responses to AZD1222 COVID-19 vaccine. The study, taken as a whole, reports: Regions 160-218 and 743-854 held dominance among vaccine-associated CD4 TCRs, which spanned spike.

About this clone itself: What it binds is not known.

The repertoire was sequenced with immunoSEQ multiplex PCR; TCRdb's copy has only in-frame clones and lacks some. The table has 75,000 to 100,000 clones, approximately 91% seen once. The germline CDR1 and CDR2 sequences are LNHDA and SQIVND (reference sequence). The CDR3 has 16 amino acids. V shed 7 bases and J 1 base; nucleotides not matched to a gene: 9. This TCR was recovered from an adult in good health. The chain employs TRBV19 and TRBJ1-2; the match to TRBD1 covers 10 bases. The specimen comprised peripheral blood, sampled on day 0 of AZD1222 vaccination. The DNA for the CDR3 is TGTGCCAGTACCACGACCGGACAGGGGGATAACTATGGCTACACCTTC. Its translation: CASTTTGQGDNYGYTF.